The clone carrying this T cell receptor beta chain came up once. Measured with immunoSEQ multiplex PCR; TCRdb has only the in-frame clones, and not every one. The table records 60,000 or so clones, about 90% of them present only once. V shed 0 bases and J 4 bases; nucleotides not matched to a gene: 9. This CDR3 is 17 amino acids long. Germline CDR1 SGDLS, CDR2 YYNGEE. This entry belongs to a study of T cell changes during pregnancy in multiple sclerosis. The chain uses TRBV9 and TRBJ2-7, with 11 bases lining up with TRBD2. The material sequenced was peripheral blood, taken in the second trimester of pregnancy. The sequence was collected from a female donor in good health, enrolled as a control in a pregnancy study. The CDR3 is CASSVDPTSGVKYEQYF. The CDR3 DNA reads as TGTGCCAGCAGCGTAGATCCGACTAGCGGGGTTAAGTACGAGCAGTACTTC.